This T cell receptor beta chain was found in a study of vaccination and CD4 T cells after COVID-19 (dated by TCRdb to 2022 to 2024). In the study overall: The convalescent cohort comprised six males and four females, including two Hispanic individuals, seven Caucasians, two Asians and one multiracial person. Participants got two doses of the Pfizer-BioNTech BNT162b2 vaccine (n=8) or two doses of the Moderna mRNA-1273 vaccine (n=2). Post-COVID blood samples were collected from convalescent patients a median of about 92 days after diagnosis, with a range of roughly 35 to 161 days. The time from the second vaccine dose to post-vaccine blood sampling had a median of roughly 70 days and ranged from about 12 to 250 days. Culture stimuli were overlapping spike peptide pools from SARS-CoV-2 and from the common cold coronaviruses HCoV-NL63, HCoV-OC43 and HCoV-229E. In control cultures, a CEFX viral epitope pool was used as positive control, an HIV-1 Nef peptide pool was used as negative control, or no peptide was added. In approximately ten COVID-19 convalescent patients and a handful of infection-naive healthy vaccine recipients, the spike-specific CD4+ TCR repertoire before mRNA vaccination was compared with the repertoire after mRNA vaccination.

Receptor libraries were prepared by PCR. At the Johns Hopkins FTIC core, DNA from the cultured CD4+ T cells underwent TCR sequencing with the Oncomine TCR Beta short-read assay. Genomic DNA was extracted from the cultured CD4+ T cells with the QIAamp micro DNA kit. The Oncomine TCR Beta libraries from cultured CD4+ T cells were pooled using unique dual indexes and then sequenced on an Illumina iSeq 100. In the source study's methods: Non-productive sequences were removed, and CDR3s that did not start with C, did not end with F or W, or were shorter than 7 amino acids were discarded. The MANAFEST web application identified antigen-specific clonotypes by comparing peptide-stimulated wells against reference wells and other culture wells. For a clone to be called positive, the clone needed an FDR below 0.05, an odds ratio above 5, and a productive frequency above 0.1% in at least two of three replicate wells. Cross-reactive clonotypes were defined as significantly expanded in both SARS-CoV-2 spike wells and at least one common cold coronavirus spike condition. CDR3 homology was assessed with Levenshtein distances (stringdist) and unrooted phylogenetic trees (ape) in R version 3.6.1. TCRdb reanalyzed the raw reads on its own, using fastp at Q25 for trimming and MiXCR for clone calling, and kept in-frame beta chains. Duplicate CDR3 protein sequences are folded into a single record with the most common DNA and genes. TCRdb, rather than the study authors, made the V and J calls. This sample lists about 21,000 distinct CDR3 sequences; approximately 59% were detected once. In total, the top ten clones hold 23% of the sample.

Via the germline V gene, CDR1 is MRHNA and CDR2 SNTAGT. V loses 2 bases, J loses 15 bases, and the germline ends lie 14 bases apart. Taken from cysteine to phenylalanine, the CDR3 has 13 residues. Of the read, only the CDR3 DNA is kept; its 39 bases are in frame from base 1. The full study reports these points: The study included relatively few convalescent patients and did not analyze early timepoints after natural infection. An increase in the median number of SARS-CoV-2-reactive clonotypes from around 20 after infection to 38 after vaccination was observed, but the change was not found to be significant. Of the vaccine-specific clones found in convalescent patients, nearly all (304 of 307) were mono-reactive for SARS-CoV-2 spike instead of being cross-reactive with common cold coronaviruses. In convalescent patients, a median around 85% of post-vaccine SARS-CoV-2-reactive clones were detected only after vaccination, and vaccine-specific priming was suggested by this finding.

The intended sense of this specimen's treatment or condition label: roughly ten-day PBMC culture with coronavirus spike peptide pools or control peptides (ViraFEST assay). The ViraFEST assay was used in the study, in which antigen-specific T cells were expanded with peptide pools and expanded clonotypes were subsequently identified by TCR sequencing. Negative nucleocapsid antibody tests before and after vaccination confirmed that the healthy vaccine recipients had no prior SARS-CoV-2 infection. PBMCs were cultured at 1.5 million to 2 million per well in IMDM supplemented with around 5% human AB serum and about 10 IU/ml IL-2, with approximately 9.2 ug/ml peptide pools added. On days 3 and 7, half of the culture medium was replaced with fresh IL-2-containing medium. After roughly 11 days of culture, CD4+ T cells were isolated by negative selection with the EasySep CD4+ T cell isolation kit. PBMCs were separated from whole blood using Ficoll-Paque Plus gradient centrifugation and then either used fresh or cryopreserved at -140C. In general, triplicate wells were set up for every culture condition.

A note on this clonotype: Which antigen it targets is not known. One base away there is no much larger clone; base qualities are not given.

The TCR sequence derives from a human donor who received a COVID-19 vaccine. The chain couples TRBV6-4 to TRBJ1-6; tentative D gene TRBD1, with 6 bases matching. This specimen consisted of CD4+ T cells from blood, cultured in vitro, obtained before SARS-CoV-2 vaccination. This receptor has the CDR3 CASSDRDTQRLHF. The sequenced DNA: TGTGCCAGCAGTGACCGGGACACTCAGCGCCTCCACTTT.